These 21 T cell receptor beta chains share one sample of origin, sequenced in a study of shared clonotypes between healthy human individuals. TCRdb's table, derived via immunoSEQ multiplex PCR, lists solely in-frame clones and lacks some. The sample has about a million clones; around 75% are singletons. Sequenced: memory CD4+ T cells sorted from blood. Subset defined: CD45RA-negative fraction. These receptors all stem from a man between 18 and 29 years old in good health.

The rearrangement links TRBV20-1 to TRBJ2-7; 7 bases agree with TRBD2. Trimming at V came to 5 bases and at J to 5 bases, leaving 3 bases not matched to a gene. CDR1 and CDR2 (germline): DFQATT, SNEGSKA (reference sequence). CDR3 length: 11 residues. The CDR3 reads CSAPTSDEQYF. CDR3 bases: TGCAGTGCTCCTACTAGCGACGAGCAGTACTTC.

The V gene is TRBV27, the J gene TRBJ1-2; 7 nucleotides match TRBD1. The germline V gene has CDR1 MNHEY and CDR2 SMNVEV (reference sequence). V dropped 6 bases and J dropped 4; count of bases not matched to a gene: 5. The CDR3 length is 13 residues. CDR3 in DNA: TGTGCCAGCAGACGGACAGGAACCTATGGCTACACCTTC. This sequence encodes CASRRTGTYGYTF.

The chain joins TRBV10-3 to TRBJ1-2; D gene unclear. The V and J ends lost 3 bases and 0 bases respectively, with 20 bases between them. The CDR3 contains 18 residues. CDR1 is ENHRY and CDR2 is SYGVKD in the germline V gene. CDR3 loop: CAISDWVSGFGTNYGYTF. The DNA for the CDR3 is TGTGCCATCAGTGACTGGGTATCGGGGTTCGGGACTAACTATGGCTACACCTTC.

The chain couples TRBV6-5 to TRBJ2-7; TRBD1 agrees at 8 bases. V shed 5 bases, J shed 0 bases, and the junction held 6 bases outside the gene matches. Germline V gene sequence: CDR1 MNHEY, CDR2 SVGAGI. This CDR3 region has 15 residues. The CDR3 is CASSRQGHSSYEQYF. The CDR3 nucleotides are TGTGCCAGCAGTCGACAGGGGCACAGCTCCTACGAGCAGTACTTC.

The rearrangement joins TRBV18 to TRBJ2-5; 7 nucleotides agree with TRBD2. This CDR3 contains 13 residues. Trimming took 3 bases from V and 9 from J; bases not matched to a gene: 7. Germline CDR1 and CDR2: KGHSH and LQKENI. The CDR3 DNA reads TGTGCCAGCTCACCGGCCAGGGAGGGATCCCAGTACTTC. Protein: CASSPAREGSQYF.

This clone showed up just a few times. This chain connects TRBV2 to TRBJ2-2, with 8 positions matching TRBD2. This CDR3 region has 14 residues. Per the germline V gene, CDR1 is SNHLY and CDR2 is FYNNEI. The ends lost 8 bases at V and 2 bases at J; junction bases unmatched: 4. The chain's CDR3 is CASRSGRNTGELFF. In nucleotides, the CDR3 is TGTGCCAGCCGGAGCGGGAGAAACACCGGGGAGCTGTTTTTT.

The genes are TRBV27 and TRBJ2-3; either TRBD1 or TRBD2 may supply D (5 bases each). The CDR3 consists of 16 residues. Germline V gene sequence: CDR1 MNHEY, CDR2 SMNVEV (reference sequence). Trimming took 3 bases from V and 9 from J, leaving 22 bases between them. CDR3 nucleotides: TGTGCCAGCAGTTTCGGCGCAGGGTTGTATGGAGGCACGCAGTATTTT. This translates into CASSFGAGLYGGTQYF.

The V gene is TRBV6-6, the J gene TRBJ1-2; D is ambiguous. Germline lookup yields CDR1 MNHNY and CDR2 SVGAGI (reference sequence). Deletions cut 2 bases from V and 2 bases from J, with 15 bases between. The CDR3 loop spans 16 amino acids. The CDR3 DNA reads TGTGCCAGCAGTTACGGGAGGGAGGGAAAGAACTATGGCTACACCTTC. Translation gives CASSYGREGKNYGYTF.

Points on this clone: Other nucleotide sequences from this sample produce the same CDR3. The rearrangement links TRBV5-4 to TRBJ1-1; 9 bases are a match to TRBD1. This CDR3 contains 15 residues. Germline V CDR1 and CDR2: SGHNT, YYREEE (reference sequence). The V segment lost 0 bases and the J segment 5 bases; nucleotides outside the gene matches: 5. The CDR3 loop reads CASSLGGTGRTEAFF. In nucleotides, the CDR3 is TGTGCCAGCAGCTTGGGGGGGACAGGGAGGACTGAAGCTTTCTTT.

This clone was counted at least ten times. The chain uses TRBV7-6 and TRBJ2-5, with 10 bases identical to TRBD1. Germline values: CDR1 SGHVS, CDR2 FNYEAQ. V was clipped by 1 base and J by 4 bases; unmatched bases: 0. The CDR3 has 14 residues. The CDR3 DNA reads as TGTGCCAGCAGCTTAGGGACAGGGGGAGAGACCCAGTACTTC. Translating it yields CASSLGTGGETQYF.

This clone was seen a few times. The CDR3 nucleotides are TGCGCCAGCAGCTTGGCGGTCGGGAACACCGGGGAGCTGTTTTTT. Translating it yields CASSLAVGNTGELFF. This rearrangement joins TRBV5-1 to TRBJ2-2; D remains unclear. Germline V gives CDR1 SGHRS, CDR2 YFSETQ. This CDR3 has 15 amino acids. Trimming shortened V by 0 bases and J by 1 base, and 7 bases separated the two germline ends.

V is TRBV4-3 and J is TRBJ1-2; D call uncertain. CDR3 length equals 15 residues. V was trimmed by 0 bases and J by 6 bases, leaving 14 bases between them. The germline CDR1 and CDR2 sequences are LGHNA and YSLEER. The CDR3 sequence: CASSQETGTWDGYTF. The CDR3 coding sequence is TGCGCCAGCAGCCAAGAAACCGGTACCTGGGATGGCTACACCTTC.

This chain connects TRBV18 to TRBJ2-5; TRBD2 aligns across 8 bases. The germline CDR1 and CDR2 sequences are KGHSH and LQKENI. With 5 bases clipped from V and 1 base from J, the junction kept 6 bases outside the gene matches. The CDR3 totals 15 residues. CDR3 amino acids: CASSELAGSQETQYF. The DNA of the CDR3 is TGTGCCAGCTCAGAGTTAGCGGGGAGCCAAGAGACCCAGTACTTC.

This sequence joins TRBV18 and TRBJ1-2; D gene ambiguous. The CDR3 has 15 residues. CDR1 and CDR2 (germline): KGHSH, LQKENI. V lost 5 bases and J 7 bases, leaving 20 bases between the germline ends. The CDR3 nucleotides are TGTGCCAGCTCATCTCAGGCCGGGCCCACGGCTGGCTACACCTTC. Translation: CASSSQAGPTAGYTF. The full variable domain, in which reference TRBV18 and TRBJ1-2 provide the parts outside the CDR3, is NAGVMQNPRHLVRRRGQEARLRCSPMKGHSHVYWYRQLPEEGLKFMVYLQKENIIDESGMPKERFSAEFPKEGPSILRIQQVVRGDSAAYFCASSSQAGPTAGYTFGSGTRLTVV.

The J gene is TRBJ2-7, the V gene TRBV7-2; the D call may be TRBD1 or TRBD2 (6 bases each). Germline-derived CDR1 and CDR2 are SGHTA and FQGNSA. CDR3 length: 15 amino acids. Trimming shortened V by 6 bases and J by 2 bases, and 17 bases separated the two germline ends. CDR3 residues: CASRGGKQSAYEQYF. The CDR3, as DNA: TGTGCCAGCAGAGGGGGGAAACAGTCCGCCTACGAGCAGTACTTC.

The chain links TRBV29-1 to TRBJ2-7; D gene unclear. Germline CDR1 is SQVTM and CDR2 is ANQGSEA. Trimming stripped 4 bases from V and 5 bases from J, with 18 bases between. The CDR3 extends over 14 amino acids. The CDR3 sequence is CSVVPNTLVHEQYF. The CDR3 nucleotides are TGCAGCGTTGTACCGAATACACTCGTCCACGAGCAGTACTTC.

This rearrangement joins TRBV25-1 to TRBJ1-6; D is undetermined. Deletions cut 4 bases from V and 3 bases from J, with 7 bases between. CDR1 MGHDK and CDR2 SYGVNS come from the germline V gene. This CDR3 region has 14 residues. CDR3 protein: CASSGSLYNSPLHF. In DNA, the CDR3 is TGTGCCAGCAGTGGTAGTCTCTATAATTCACCCCTCCACTTT.

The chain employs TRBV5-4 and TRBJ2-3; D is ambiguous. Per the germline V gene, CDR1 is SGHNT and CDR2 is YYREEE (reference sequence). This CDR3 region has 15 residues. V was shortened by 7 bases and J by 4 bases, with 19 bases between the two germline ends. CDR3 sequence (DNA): TGTGCCAGCCCACCGGCTCCCCAGGTTGCAGATACGCAGTATTTT. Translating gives CASPPAPQVADTQYF.

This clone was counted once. The CDR3 is CASSFRGNEKLFF. Written as DNA, the CDR3 is TGTGCCAGCAGTTTCCGGGGAAATGAAAAACTGTTTTTT. The chain employs TRBV28 and TRBJ1-4; D unresolved. This CDR3 spans 13 amino acids. CDR1 MDHEN and CDR2 SYDVKM come from the germline V gene. Trimming shortened V by 3 bases and J by 5 bases, and 7 bases separated the two germline ends.

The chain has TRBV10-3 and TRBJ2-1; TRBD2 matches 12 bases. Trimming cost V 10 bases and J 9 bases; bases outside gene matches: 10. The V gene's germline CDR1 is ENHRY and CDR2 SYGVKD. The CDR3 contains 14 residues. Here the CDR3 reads CATLRLAGDREQFF. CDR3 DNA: TGTGCCACTTTGCGACTAGCGGGAGATCGTGAGCAGTTCTTC.

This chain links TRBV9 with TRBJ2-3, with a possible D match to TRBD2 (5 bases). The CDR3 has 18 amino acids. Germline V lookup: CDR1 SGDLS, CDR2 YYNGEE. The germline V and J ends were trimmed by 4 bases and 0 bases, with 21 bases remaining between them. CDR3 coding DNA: TGTGCCAGCAGCCATTGCCGGCCCACCGGGATTAGCACAGATACGCAGTATTTT. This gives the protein CASSHCRPTGISTDTQYF. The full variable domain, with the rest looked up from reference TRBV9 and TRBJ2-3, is DSGVTQTPKHLITATGQRVTLRCSPRSGDLSVYWYQQSLDQGLQFLIQYYNGEERAKGNILERFSAQQFPDLHSELNLSSLELGDSALYFCASSHCRPTGISTDTQYFGPGTRLTVL.